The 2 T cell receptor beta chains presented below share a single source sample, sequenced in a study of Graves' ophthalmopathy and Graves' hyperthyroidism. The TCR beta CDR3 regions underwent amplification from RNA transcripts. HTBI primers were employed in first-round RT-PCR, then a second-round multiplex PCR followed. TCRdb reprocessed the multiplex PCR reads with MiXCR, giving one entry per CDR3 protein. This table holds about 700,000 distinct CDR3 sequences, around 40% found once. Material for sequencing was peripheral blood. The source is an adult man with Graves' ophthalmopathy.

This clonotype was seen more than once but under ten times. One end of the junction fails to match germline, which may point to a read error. The CDR3, as DNA: TGTGCCAGCAGTTACTTAGAGCGGGATACCTACGAGCAGTACTTC. Translating it yields CASSYLERDTYEQYF. This rearrangement joins TRBV10-3 to TRBJ2-7; 7 bases are shared with TRBD2. The V gene's germline CDR1 is ENHRY and CDR2 SYGVKD. The CDR3 length is 15 residues.

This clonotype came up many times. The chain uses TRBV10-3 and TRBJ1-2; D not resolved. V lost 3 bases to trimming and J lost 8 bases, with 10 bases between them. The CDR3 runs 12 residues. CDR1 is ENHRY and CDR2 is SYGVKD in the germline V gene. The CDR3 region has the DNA TGTGCCATCAGTGACGGCTCTTTCGGCTACACCTTC. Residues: CAISDGSFGYTF.